This T cell receptor (beta chain) was observed in a study of CD8+ T cells in alopecia areata. About the research overall: A regimen of oral tofacitinib, 5 to 10 mg twice daily, was given to treated patients.

RNA was isolated and reverse transcribed to cDNA, the sequencing template. Measured with immunoSEQ multiplex PCR; TCRdb has only the in-frame clones, and not every one. The sample holds 150,000 to 200,000 clones, 58% seen once. V was pared by 0 bases and J by 2 bases, with 7 bases between. The CDR3 is 14 amino acids. In germline, CDR1 is MGHRA, CDR2 YSYEKL. As for treatment: oral pan-JAK inhibitor, 5-10 mg twice daily. The authors sorted CD4+ and CD8+ T cells from PBMCs. The clonotype was recovered from a human donor with alopecia areata. The chain couples TRBV4-1 to TRBJ1-2; no reliable D call. The material was CD4+ T cells sorted from blood, obtained at approximately week 56, from a patient treated with tofacitinib. The DNA of the CDR3 is TGCGCCAGCAGCCAAGATCCCCTGAACTATGGCTACACCTTC. It yields the protein CASSQDPLNYGYTF.